The 4 T cell receptor beta chains below all came from one sample that was sequenced in a study of blood T cell repertoires in COVID-19. Sequenced by immunoSEQ multiplex PCR; TCRdb stores in-frame clones only, minus some. The sample holds 210,000 or so clones, around 85% seen once. Material for sequencing was peripheral blood. These receptors were taken from a woman aged 50 to 60 with acute or convalescent COVID-19.

The chain has TRBV7-8 and TRBJ2-7; 10 nucleotides align to TRBD1. Unmatched junction bases numbered 13, after V lost 2 bases and J lost 0 bases. The CDR3 sequence is 19 residues long. The V gene's germline CDR1 is SGHVS and CDR2 FQNEAQ. The DNA for the CDR3 is TGTGCCAGCAGCTTAAGGCAGGGACAGGGGTATTCCAGCTCCTACGAGCAGTACTTC. Residues: CASSLRQGQGYSSSYEQYF.

V gene TRBV5-8 combines with J gene TRBJ1-4, with 7 nucleotides matching TRBD1. The CDR3 runs to 12 residues. V was pared by 6 bases and J by 8 bases, with 4 bases of the junction left unmatched. CDR1 SGHTS and CDR2 YDEGEE come from the germline V gene. In DNA form, the CDR3 reads TGTGCCAGCATCCTACAGGGGGAAAAACTGTTTTTT. Translated, it gives CASILQGEKLFF.

The chain joins TRBV9 to TRBJ2-7; D is undetermined. V was shortened by 4 bases and J by 3 bases, with 8 bases between the two germline ends. The germline CDR1 and CDR2 sequences are SGDLS and YYNGEE. This CDR3 contains 12 residues. The CDR3 nucleotides read TGTGCCAGCAGCCCTAGTCACTACGAGCAGTACTTC. Its protein is CASSPSHYEQYF.

The chain links TRBV28 to TRBJ1-1; 12 nucleotides match TRBD1. The CDR3 extends over 12 amino acids. V dropped 6 bases and J dropped 8; count of bases not matched to a gene: 1. Per the germline V gene, CDR1 is MDHEN and CDR2 is SYDVKM. The CDR3 protein is CASRGTGGEAFF. The CDR3 coding sequence is TGTGCCAGCAGGGGGACAGGGGGCGAAGCTTTCTTT.